These T cell receptor beta chains were read from a single sample in a study of blood T cell repertoires in COVID-19. TCRdb keeps only in-frame clones here, not all; method: immunoSEQ multiplex PCR. The sample gives about 74,000 clones, around 90% of which show up once; just over 9% is in the top ten. Sequencing was done on a sample of peripheral blood. These receptors all come from a human donor in a cohort sampled during active COVID-19. CDR3s include the opening cysteine and the closing phenylalanine or tryptophan. The D gene is left open where the match is weak. The size of a clone is reported for some rows only, either as once, few or many, or as a class for expanded clones.

D: TRBD2; size: NA; V: TRBV11-2; J: TRBJ2-1; DNA: TGTGCCAGCAGCTTAGGTGGCTTGGGACTAGCGCATTACAATGAGCAGTTCTTC; CDR3: CASSLGGLGLAHYNEQFF
D: TRBD1; size: NA; V: TRBV7-6; J: TRBJ1-1; DNA: TGTGCCAGCAGCCCCGAGGCAGGGGGCACTGAAGCTTTCTTT; CDR3: CASSPEAGGTEAFF
D: NA; size: NA; V: TRBV30; J: TRBJ2-2; DNA: TGTGCCTGGAGTGTTAGCACCGGGGAGCTGTTTTTT; CDR3: CAWSVSTGELFF
D: NA; size: NA; V: TRBV4-3; J: TRBJ2-1; DNA: TGCGCCAGCAGCCAAGATAGCGGCTCCTACAATGAGCAGTTCTTC; CDR3: CASSQDSGSYNEQFF
D: NA; size: NA; V: TRBV24-1; J: TRBJ1-5; DNA: TGTGCCACCAGTGAAAACGGTCAGCCCCAGCATTTT; CDR3: CATSENGQPQHF
D: TRBD1; size: NA; V: TRBV19; J: TRBJ2-2; DNA: TGTGCCAGCCACAGACAGGGGTTGAACACCGGGGAGCTGTTTTTT; CDR3: CASHRQGLNTGELFF
D: TRBD2; size: NA; V: TRBV19; J: TRBJ2-4; DNA: TGTGCCAGTAGCGATATTTTAGCGGGAGTCAAAAACATTCAGTACTTC; CDR3: CASSDILAGVKNIQYF
D: TRBD2; size: NA; V: TRBV11-2; J: TRBJ2-1; DNA: TGTGCCAGCAGGTGGGGTGGGCTAGCGGGTCGCTCCTACAATGAGCAGTTCTTC; CDR3: CASRWGGLAGRSYNEQFF
D: TRBD1; size: NA; V: TRBV2; J: TRBJ1-5; DNA: TGTGCCAGCACCCCGGGACAGGGGAGCAATCAGCCCCAGCATTTT; CDR3: CASTPGQGSNQPQHF
D: TRBD2; size: NA; V: TRBV28; J: TRBJ2-1; DNA: TGTGCCAGCAGGACAACTAGCGGGAGCTCCTACAATGAGCAGTTCTTC; CDR3: CASRTTSGSSYNEQFF
D: NA; size: once; V: TRBV30; J: TRBJ1-5; DNA: TGTGCCTGGAGCCTGGGGGGGCGGGATCAGCCCCAGCATTTT; CDR3: CAWSLGGRDQPQHF
D: TRBD2; size: NA; V: TRBV4-3; J: TRBJ2-2; DNA: TGCGCCAGCAGCCAGGTAGCGGGAGTGAACACCGGGGAGCTGTTTTTT; CDR3: CASSQVAGVNTGELFF
D: NA; size: NA; V: TRBV7-2; J: TRBJ1-2; DNA: TGTGCCAGCAGCTTAATGGGGGGAGAGGGGTATGGCTACACCTTC; CDR3: CASSLMGGEGYGYTF
D: TRBD1; size: once; V: TRBV7-2; J: TRBJ2-1; DNA: TGTGCCAGCAGCGGGGGCCGGGACAGCTCCTACAATGAGCAGTTCTTC; CDR3: CASSGGRDSSYNEQFF
D: TRBD2; size: NA; V: TRBV28; J: TRBJ2-1; DNA: TGTGCCAGCAGTTTTAGCGGGATCCCCAATGAGCAGTTCTTC; CDR3: CASSFSGIPNEQFF
D: NA; size: NA; V: TRBV28; J: TRBJ1-1; DNA: TGTGCCAGCAGTCTGAGACAAGAAGCTTTCTTT; CDR3: CASSLRQEAFF
D: NA; size: NA; V: TRBV28; J: TRBJ1-4; DNA: TGTGCCACCGTCGACCTAAGGGGCATTGAAAAACTGTTTTTT; CDR3: CATVDLRGIEKLFF
D: TRBD1; size: NA; V: TRBV4-1; J: TRBJ1-5; DNA: TGCGCCAGCAGCCAAGTCAGGGGGCCCCATCAGCCCCAGCATTTT; CDR3: CASSQVRGPHQPQHF
D: TRBD1; size: NA; V: TRBV10-3; J: TRBJ1-1; DNA: TGTGCCCTCTTCCCGGGACAGAGGAACACTGAAGCTTTCTTT; CDR3: CALFPGQRNTEAFF
D: NA; size: NA; V: TRBV7-9; J: TRBJ2-4; DNA: TGTGCCAGCAGCCACCACCGACAGGAGCTAGCCAAAAACATTCAGTACTTC; CDR3: CASSHHRQELAKNIQYF
D: TRBD2; size: NA; V: TRBV5-1; J: TRBJ2-1; DNA: TGCGCCAGCAGCCCGGAGCGGGAGGCCTACAATGAGCAGTTCTTC; CDR3: CASSPEREAYNEQFF
D: NA; size: NA; V: TRBV5-1; J: TRBJ2-2; DNA: TGCGCCAGCAGCTTGGACCTAGCAGTCAACACCGGGGAGCTGTTTTTT; CDR3: CASSLDLAVNTGELFF
D: NA; size: NA; V: TRBV28; J: TRBJ1-6; DNA: TGTGCCAGCAGTTTAAGTCAGGGTTATAATTCACCCCTCCACTTT; CDR3: CASSLSQGYNSPLHF
D: TRBD2; size: NA; V: TRBV4-2; J: TRBJ2-2; DNA: TGTGCCAGCAGCCAAGATATAGCGGGGCAGAACACCGGGGAGCTGTTTTTT; CDR3: CASSQDIAGQNTGELFF
D: NA; size: NA; V: TRBV13; J: TRBJ1-2; DNA: TGTGCCAGCAGCCCATGGGGGGGCGGGACGAGTGACTATGGCTACACCTTC; CDR3: CASSPWGGGTSDYGYTF
D: NA; size: NA; V: TRBV9; J: TRBJ2-1; DNA: TGTGCCAGCAGCGTAGACGTCAAGGTAGCGGCCCTATACAATGAGCAGTTCTTC; CDR3: CASSVDVKVAALYNEQFF
D: NA; size: NA; V: TRBV19; J: TRBJ1-1; DNA: TGTGCCAGTAGTATAGAGAGGGGGAGTAACACTGAAGCTTTCTTT; CDR3: CASSIERGSNTEAFF
D: TRBD1; size: NA; V: TRBV19; J: TRBJ2-5; DNA: TGTGCCAGTAGTATTCGGACAGGGGGTCTAGGCGTGACCCAGTACTTC; CDR3: CASSIRTGGLGVTQYF
D: TRBD2; size: NA; V: TRBV6-5; J: TRBJ2-7; DNA: TGTGCCAGCAGAACTAGCGGGCGATCCTCCTACGAGCAGTACTTC; CDR3: CASRTSGRSSYEQYF
D: TRBD2; size: NA; V: TRBV4-3; J: TRBJ2-2; DNA: TGCGCCAGCAGCCAAGAACTAGCGGGAGACCTCACCGGGGAGCTGTTTTTT; CDR3: CASSQELAGDLTGELFF
D: TRBD2; size: few; V: TRBV29-1; J: TRBJ2-1; DNA: TGCAGCGTTGAAGGAGGTTTTATCGGGGGGGAGCAGTTCTTC; CDR3: CSVEGGFIGGEQFF
D: NA; size: NA; V: TRBV2; J: TRBJ1-5; DNA: TGTGCCAGCAGTGTTAGTCCGGATCAGCCCCAGCATTTT; CDR3: CASSVSPDQPQHF
D: NA; size: NA; V: TRBV9; J: TRBJ1-1; DNA: TGTGCCAGCAGCGTAGGGGGGAGGGGACAACTGAACACTGAAGCTTTCTTT; CDR3: CASSVGGRGQLNTEAFF
D: NA; size: NA; V: TRBV7-8; J: TRBJ1-3; DNA: TGTGCCAGCAGCTTAGCTAATAGGGAGTACTCTGGAAACACCATATATTTT; CDR3: CASSLANREYSGNTIYF
D: NA; size: once; V: TRBV24-1; J: TRBJ2-1; DNA: TGTGCCACCAGTGATACTGGACTTCCTCCCTACAATGAGCAGTTCTTC; CDR3: CATSDTGLPPYNEQFF
D: NA; size: NA; V: TRBV5-1; J: TRBJ2-3; DNA: TGCGCCAGCAGCTTGGCAGGGACAAGCACAGATACGCAGTATTTT; CDR3: CASSLAGTSTDTQYF
D: TRBD2; size: NA; V: TRBV4-1; J: TRBJ2-7; DNA: TGCGCCAGCAGCCACGGCCTAGCGGGAGGAGGCTACGAGCAGTACTTC; CDR3: CASSHGLAGGGYEQYF
D: TRBD1; size: NA; V: TRBV5-1; J: TRBJ2-5; DNA: TGCGCCAGCAGCCGAGGACAGGGATCGTACCAAGAGACCCAGTACTTC; CDR3: CASSRGQGSYQETQYF
D: NA; size: NA; V: TRBV7-2; J: TRBJ1-6; DNA: TGTGCCAGCAGCTTAGGGGGGGGGTCTGGGTCACCCCTCCACTTT; CDR3: CASSLGGGSGSPLHF
D: TRBD1; size: NA; V: TRBV11-2; J: TRBJ1-4; DNA: TGTGCCAGCAGCTTAGGTTTCGGACAGGGGGCGATAGGTGAAAAACTGTTTTTT; CDR3: CASSLGFGQGAIGEKLFF
D: NA; size: NA; V: TRBV12-3/TRBV12-4; J: TRBJ2-2; DNA: TGTGCCAGCAGCTTTACAGGCGAAGGGGAGCTGTTTTTT; CDR3: CASSFTGEGELFF
D: NA; size: NA; V: TRBV4-3; J: TRBJ1-1; DNA: TGCGCCAGCAGCCAAGGTCTGAGTGAAGCTTTCTTT; CDR3: CASSQGLSEAFF
D: NA; size: NA; V: TRBV3-1/TRBV3-2; J: TRBJ1-1; DNA: TGTGCCAGCAGCCAAGAGAGGAGGACTGAAGCTTTCTTT; CDR3: CASSQERRTEAFF
D: NA; size: NA; V: TRBV9; J: TRBJ1-5; DNA: TGTGCCAGCAGCCCTTTCGAGGGGGGGGCTGGTCAGCCCCAGCATTTT; CDR3: CASSPFEGGAGQPQHF
D: NA; size: NA; V: TRBV6-2/TRBV6-3; J: TRBJ2-5; DNA: TGTGCCAGCAGTTACCTCGGGACTCCACAAGAGACCCAGTACTTC; CDR3: CASSYLGTPQETQYF
D: TRBD2; size: NA; V: TRBV27; J: TRBJ2-5; DNA: TGTGCCAGCAGTTCCCTTGGACTAGCGGGACAAGAGACCCAGTACTTC; CDR3: CASSSLGLAGQETQYF